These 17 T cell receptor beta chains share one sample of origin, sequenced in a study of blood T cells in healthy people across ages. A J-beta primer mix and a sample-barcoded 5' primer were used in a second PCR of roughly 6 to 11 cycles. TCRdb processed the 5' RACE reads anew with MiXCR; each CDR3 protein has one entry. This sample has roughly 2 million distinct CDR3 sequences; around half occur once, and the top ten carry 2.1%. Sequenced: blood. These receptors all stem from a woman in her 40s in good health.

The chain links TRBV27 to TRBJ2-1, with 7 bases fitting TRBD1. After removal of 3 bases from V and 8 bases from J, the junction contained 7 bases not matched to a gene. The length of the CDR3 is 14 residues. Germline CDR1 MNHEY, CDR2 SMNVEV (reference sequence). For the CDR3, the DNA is TGTGCCAGCAGTTTGCGGATACAGGGGTATGAGCAGTTCTTC. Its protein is CASSLRIQGYEQFF.

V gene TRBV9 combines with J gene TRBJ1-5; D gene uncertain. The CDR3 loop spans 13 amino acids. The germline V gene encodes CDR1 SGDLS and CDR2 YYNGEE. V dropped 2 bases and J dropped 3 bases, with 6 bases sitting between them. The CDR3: CASSVRDNQPQHF. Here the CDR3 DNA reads TGTGCCAGCAGCGTGCGTGACAATCAGCCCCAGCATTTT.

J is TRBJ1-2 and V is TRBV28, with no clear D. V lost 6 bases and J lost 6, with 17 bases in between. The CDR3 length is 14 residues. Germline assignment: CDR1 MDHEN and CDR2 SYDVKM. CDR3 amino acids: CASRYPVGGNGYTF. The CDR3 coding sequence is TGTGCCAGCAGGTACCCCGTGGGCGGGAATGGCTACACCTTC.

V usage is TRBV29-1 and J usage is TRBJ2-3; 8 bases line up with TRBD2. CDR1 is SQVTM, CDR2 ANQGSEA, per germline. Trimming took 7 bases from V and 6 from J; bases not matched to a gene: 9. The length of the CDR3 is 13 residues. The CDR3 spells CSALLAGYDTQYF. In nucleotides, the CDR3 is TGCAGCGCTCTCCTAGCGGGTTATGATACGCAGTATTTT.

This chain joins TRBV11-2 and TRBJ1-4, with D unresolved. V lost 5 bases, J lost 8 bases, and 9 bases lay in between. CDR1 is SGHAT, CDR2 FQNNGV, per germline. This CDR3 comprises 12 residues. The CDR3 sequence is CASSPQSEKLFF. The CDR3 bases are TGTGCCAGCAGCCCTCAGTCGGAAAAACTGTTTTTT.

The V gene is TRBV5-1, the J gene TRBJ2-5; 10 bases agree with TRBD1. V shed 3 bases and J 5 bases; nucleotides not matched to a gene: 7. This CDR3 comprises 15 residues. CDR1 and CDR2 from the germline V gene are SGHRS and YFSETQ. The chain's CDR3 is CASSSTGGLRETQYF. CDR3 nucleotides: TGCGCCAGCAGCTCGACAGGGGGCCTACGTGAGACCCAGTACTTC.

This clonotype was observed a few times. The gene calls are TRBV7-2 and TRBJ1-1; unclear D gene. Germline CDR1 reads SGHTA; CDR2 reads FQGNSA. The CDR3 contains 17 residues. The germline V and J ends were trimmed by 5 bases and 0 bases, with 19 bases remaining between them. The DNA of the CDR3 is TGTGCCAGCAGCCCTCTCAGGATAGCGACTGTGAACACTGAAGCTTTCTTT. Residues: CASSPLRIATVNTEAFF. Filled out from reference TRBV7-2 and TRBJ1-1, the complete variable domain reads GAGVSQSPSNKVTEKGKDVELRCDPISGHTALYWYRQSLGQGLEFLIYFQGNSAPDKSGLPSDRFSAERTGGSVSTLTIQRTQQEDSAVYLCASSPLRIATVNTEAFFGQGTRLTVV.

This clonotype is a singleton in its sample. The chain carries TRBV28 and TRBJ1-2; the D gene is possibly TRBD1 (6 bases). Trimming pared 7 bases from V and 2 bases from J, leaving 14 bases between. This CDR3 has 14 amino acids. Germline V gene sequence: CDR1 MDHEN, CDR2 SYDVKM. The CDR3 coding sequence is TGTGCCAGCACTCTCAGGGGCTTAAACTATGGCTACACCTTC. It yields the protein CASTLRGLNYGYTF.

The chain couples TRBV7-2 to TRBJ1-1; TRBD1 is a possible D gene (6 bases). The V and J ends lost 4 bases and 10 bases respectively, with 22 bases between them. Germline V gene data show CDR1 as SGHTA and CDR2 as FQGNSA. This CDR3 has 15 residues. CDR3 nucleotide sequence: TGTGCCAGCAGCTCCGGGGGCACAGCGAACACCGTAGCTTTCTTT. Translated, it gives CASSSGGTANTVAFF.

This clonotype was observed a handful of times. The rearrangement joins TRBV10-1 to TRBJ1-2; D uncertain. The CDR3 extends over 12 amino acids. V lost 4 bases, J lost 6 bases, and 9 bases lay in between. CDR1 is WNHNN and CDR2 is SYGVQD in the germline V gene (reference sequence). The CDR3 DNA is TGCGCCAGCAGTGGAAGGAGGGATGGCTACACCTTC. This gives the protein CASSGRRDGYTF.

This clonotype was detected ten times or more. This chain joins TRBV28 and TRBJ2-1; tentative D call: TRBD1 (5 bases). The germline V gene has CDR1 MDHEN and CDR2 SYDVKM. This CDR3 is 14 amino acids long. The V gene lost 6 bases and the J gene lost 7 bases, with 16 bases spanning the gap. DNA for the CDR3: TGTGCCAGCAGCAAGGGTGGCAGGGAAAATGAGCAGTTCTTC. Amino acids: CASSKGGRENEQFF. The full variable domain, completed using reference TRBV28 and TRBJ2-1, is DVKVTQSSRYLVKRTGEKVFLECVQDMDHENMFWYRQDPGLGLRLIYFSYDVKMKEKGDIPEGYSVSREKKERFSLILESASTNQTSMYLCASSKGGRENEQFFGPGTRLTVL.

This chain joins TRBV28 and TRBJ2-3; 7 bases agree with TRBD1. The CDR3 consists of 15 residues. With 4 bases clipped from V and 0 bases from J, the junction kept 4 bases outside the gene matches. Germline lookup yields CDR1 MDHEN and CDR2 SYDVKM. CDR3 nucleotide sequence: TGTGCCAGCAGTTGGGGACAGACAAGCACAGATACGCAGTATTTT. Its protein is CASSWGQTSTDTQYF.

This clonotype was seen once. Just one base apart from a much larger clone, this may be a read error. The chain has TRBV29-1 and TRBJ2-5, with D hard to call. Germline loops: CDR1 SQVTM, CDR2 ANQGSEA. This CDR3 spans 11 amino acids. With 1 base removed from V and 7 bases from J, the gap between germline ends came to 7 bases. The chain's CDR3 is CSVEAGWTQYF. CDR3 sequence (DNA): TGCAGCGTTGAAGCAGGATGGACCCAGTACTTC.

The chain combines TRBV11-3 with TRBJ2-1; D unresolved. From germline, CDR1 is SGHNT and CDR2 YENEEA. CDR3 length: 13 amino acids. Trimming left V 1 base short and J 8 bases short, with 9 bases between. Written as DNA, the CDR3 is TGTGCCAGCAGCTTAGTAGAGTACGATGAGCAGTTCTTC. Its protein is CASSLVEYDEQFF.

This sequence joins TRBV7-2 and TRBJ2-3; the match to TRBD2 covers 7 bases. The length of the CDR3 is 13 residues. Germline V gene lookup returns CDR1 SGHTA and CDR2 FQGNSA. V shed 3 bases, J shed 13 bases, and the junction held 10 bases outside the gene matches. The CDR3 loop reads CASSFPGGGVKYF. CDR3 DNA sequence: TGTGCCAGCAGCTTCCCGGGGGGAGGCGTCAAGTATTTT.

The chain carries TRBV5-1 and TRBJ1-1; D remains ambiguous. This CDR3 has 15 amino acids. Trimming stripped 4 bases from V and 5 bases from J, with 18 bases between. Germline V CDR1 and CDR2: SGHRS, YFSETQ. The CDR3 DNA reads TGCGCCAGCAGCCAAATGAGGGCAGGAACAACTGAAGCTTTCTTT. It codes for CASSQMRAGTTEAFF.

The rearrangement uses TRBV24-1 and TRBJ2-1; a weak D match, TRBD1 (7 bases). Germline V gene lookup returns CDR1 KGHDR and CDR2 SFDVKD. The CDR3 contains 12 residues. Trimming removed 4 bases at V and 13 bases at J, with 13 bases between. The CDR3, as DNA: TGTGCCACCAGTGAACCAGGGGGGATCCAGTTCTTC. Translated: CATSEPGGIQFF.